These T cell receptor beta chains were read from a single sample in a study of patients and donors after allogeneic stem cell transplantation. MiXCR was run by TCRdb on the RT-PCR reads, yielding one entry per CDR3 protein. The sample shows 200,000 to 250,000 distinct CDR3 sequences, around 40% of them seen only once. Sequenced material: blood, either unsorted or a sorted T cell fraction (not recorded which). The receptor set was obtained from a human donor who was either an allogeneic HSCT recipient or a stem cell or donor lymphocyte infusion donor (not recorded which). It is not recorded whose cells these are; they may come from a transplant donor. Both conserved end residues are part of each CDR3. A D gene is named only where the DNA matches it firmly. Some rows mark clone size as missing; the rest say once, few, many or name a class of expanded clone.

j_call v_call clone_size d_call cdr3_nt cdr3_aa
TRBJ1-3 TRBV9 . . TGTGCCAGCAGCCCCGTTGGGGCCGGGGGAGACACCATATATTTT CASSPVGAGGDTIYF
TRBJ1-6 TRBV12-3/TRBV12-4 . TRBD1 TGTGCCAGCAGTTTCGGGCAGGGGGCGAATTCACCCCTCCACTTT CASSFGQGANSPLHF
TRBJ1-2 TRBV10-3 few TRBD1 TGTGCCATCACCAGGGATCAGGGGGACGACTACACCTTC CAITRDQGDDYTF
TRBJ1-6 TRBV5-5 few . TGTGCCAGCAGGCGGGAGTTTAATTCACCCCTCCACTTT CASRREFNSPLHF
TRBJ1-1 TRBV3-1 . . TGTGCCAGCAGCCAAGAAGAGATGTACTGGGGTAATCCTCCTGAAGCTTTCTTT CASSQEEMYWGNPPEAFF
TRBJ2-3 TRBV28 once TRBD1 TGTGCCAGCAGTTCCGCGACAGGGGCAGATACGCAGTATTTT CASSSATGADTQYF
TRBJ1-2 TRBV5-6 few . TGTGCCAGCAGGCCCGTAGGTCGAAACTATGGCTACACCTTC CASRPVGRNYGYTF
TRBJ1-3 TRBV4-1 . TRBD1 TGCGCCAGCAGCCAACCTGACAGGGGATGGGACTCGAACACCATATATTTT CASSQPDRGWDSNTIYF
TRBJ2-5 TRBV7-8 . . TGTGCCAGCAGCTTATCTGGGGGAGTTCTCCAAGAGACCCAGTACTTC CASSLSGGVLQETQYF
TRBJ1-2 TRBV6-2/TRBV6-3 few . TGTGCCAGCAGCCACGACAGCCTCTATGGCTACACCTTC CASSHDSLYGYTF
TRBJ1-2 TRBV20-1 . . TGCAGTGCTAGAGATGGGAGTTATTTTCGGGACTATGGCTACACCTTC CSARDGSYFRDYGYTF
TRBJ1-6 TRBV27 few TRBD1 TGTGCCAGCAGATCCCAGGGGACAGGGCATTCACCCCTCCACTTT CASRSQGTGHSPLHF
TRBJ2-1 TRBV10-3 . . TGTGCCATCAGGAAGGGACAAAATTCCAGGGTCGGCCACAATGAGCAGTTCTTC CAIRKGQNSRVGHNEQFF
TRBJ1-5 TRBV6-2/TRBV6-3 . TRBD1 TGTGCCAGCAGATGGACAGGGCACAATCAGCCCCAGCATTTT CASRWTGHNQPQHF
TRBJ2-1 TRBV7-3 few . TGTGCCAGCAGCTTAAACCGGGACTCCTACAATGAGCAGTTCTTC CASSLNRDSYNEQFF
TRBJ2-3 TRBV5-1 many . TGCGCCAGCAGCGAGGCAGGGCCAAACACAGATACGCAGTATTTT CASSEAGPNTDTQYF
TRBJ1-2 TRBV5-1 . . TGCGCCAGCAGCTTGGCCGGGGACCTTAACTATGGCTACACCTTC CASSLAGDLNYGYTF
TRBJ1-1 TRBV3-1 . TRBD1 TGTGCCAGCAGCCAAGGGGACAGGGGGCTTGATACTGAAGCTTTCTTT CASSQGDRGLDTEAFF
TRBJ2-7 TRBV19 . . TGTGCCACCCACGAGGGAACCAAGCAGTACTTC CATHEGTKQYF
TRBJ2-3 TRBV28 . . TGTGCCAGCCGAGACTGGGCAGCCACAGATACGCAGTATTTT CASRDWAATDTQYF
TRBJ2-1 TRBV27 . . TGTGCCAGCAGCCTATCCCTTAGCGGCACCCACAATGAGCAGTTCTTC CASSLSLSGTHNEQFF
TRBJ1-1 TRBV6-6 . . TGTGCCAGCAGTTACCGGACAGACGGAGAAGCTTTCTTT CASSYRTDGEAFF
TRBJ1-4 TRBV5-1 . . TGCGCCAGCAGCGAGGGCAAGACAACTAATGAAAAACTGTTTTTT CASSEGKTTNEKLFF
TRBJ2-1 TRBV20-1 . TRBD2 TGCAGTGCTAGAGAGGGGTCTCTAGCGGGCGGTGAGCAGTTCTTC CSAREGSLAGGEQFF
TRBJ2-3 TRBV15 . TRBD2 TGTGCCACCAGCAGACCCCGGACTAGCGGGTTTAGCACAGATACGCAGTATTTT CATSRPRTSGFSTDTQYF